There are a few counts of the clone carrying this T cell receptor (beta chain). Its antigen is currently unknown. These data belong to a study of beta chain features in type 1 diabetes. The entirety of the isolated RNA underwent reverse transcription, so expressed TCRB transcripts were sequenced. The protocol was immunoSEQ multiplex PCR, while the TCRdb copy is restricted to in-frame clones and leaves out a portion. The table lists under 950,000 clones, 15% to 20% of them singletons. The CDR3 loop spans 13 amino acids. The germline gives CDR1 MNHNS, CDR2 SASEGT. J was trimmed by 7 bases and V by 6 bases; bases with no gene match: 1. Sort purity for all populations was recorded as exceeding 98%. Study-wide points: There were fewer insertions and more deletions at the VDJ junctions of type 1 diabetes patients. Any HLA-type effect on TCRB rearrangement remained unresolved here. Patients' naive, central memory and Treg TCRB repertoires seemed closer to one another than those of healthy donors.

Sequencing input: naive CD4+ T cells from blood. The TCR was taken from a woman between 18 and 29 years old in good health. V is TRBV6-1 and J is TRBJ2-1; TRBD2 agrees at 12 bases. The CDR3 sequence: CASRLAGGNEQFF. In nucleotides, the CDR3 is TGTGCCAGCAGACTAGCGGGAGGAAATGAGCAGTTCTTC.